This entry lists 3 T cell receptor beta chains sequenced from one sample in a study of OX40 agonist ivuxolimab in advanced cancers. Profiling relied on immunoSEQ multiplex PCR, and the TCRdb table lists in-frame clones only, not all of them. The data show tens of thousands of clones, more than 80% seen once. Source: CD4+ or CD8+ T cells sorted from blood, taken in a trial of the OX40 agonist ivuxolimab. The receptor set was obtained from an adult with an advanced solid tumor such as melanoma, head and neck, liver or kidney cancer.

This rearrangement joins TRBV5-1 to TRBJ1-1; D remains unclear. The CDR3 extends over 13 amino acids. Trimming removed 5 bases from V and 1 base from J, with 9 bases in between. Germline lookup yields CDR1 SGHRS and CDR2 YFSETQ. CDR3 in amino acids: CASSGEENTEAFF. CDR3 nucleotides: TGCGCCAGCAGTGGGGAAGAGAACACTGAAGCTTTCTTT.

The chain couples TRBV12-5 to TRBJ1-2, with 7 positions matching TRBD1. CDR1 is LGHNT, CDR2 FRNRAP, per germline. This CDR3 comprises 13 residues. The junction had 8 bases not matched to a gene; V was cut back by 7 bases and J by 6 bases. Here the CDR3 DNA reads TGTGCTAGTGCATCCCCCGGGACAGATGGCTACACCTTC. Translated: CASASPGTDGYTF.

This sequence joins TRBV7-9 and TRBJ2-5; 7 nucleotides align to TRBD2. This CDR3 contains 15 residues. V lost 2 bases, J lost 5 bases, and 8 bases stayed unmatched. Germline V gives CDR1 SEHNR, CDR2 FQNEAQ (reference sequence). CDR3: CASSLTAGMQETQYF. The DNA of the CDR3 is TGTGCCAGCAGCTTAACAGCGGGAATGCAGGAGACCCAGTACTTC.